The clone carrying this T cell receptor beta chain showed up just once. Its antigen is as yet unknown. For the second PCR, which ran for 7 to 11 cycles, a sample-barcoded 5' primer and a J-beta primer mix were used. TCRdb reprocessed the 5' RACE reads via MiXCR and lists one record per CDR3 protein. The data contain about 750,000 distinct CDR3 sequences, about 48% of them seen just once; the ten biggest clones take up around 40%. This entry comes from a study of blood T cells in healthy people across ages. Notes on the study in general: Significant beta diversity loss was already apparent by age approximately 36, declining roughly linearly.

The CDR3 extends over 13 amino acids. Germline CDR1 and CDR2: SGHAT and FQNNGV. V dropped 8 bases and J dropped 1 base, with 11 bases sitting between them. Input material: blood. The receptor's source is an elderly man in good health. V gene TRBV11-2 combines with J gene TRBJ2-5; D is uncertain. DNA for the CDR3: TGTGCCAGCGGCACCCGGAGCCAAGAGACCCAGTACTTC. It encodes CASGTRSQETQYF.